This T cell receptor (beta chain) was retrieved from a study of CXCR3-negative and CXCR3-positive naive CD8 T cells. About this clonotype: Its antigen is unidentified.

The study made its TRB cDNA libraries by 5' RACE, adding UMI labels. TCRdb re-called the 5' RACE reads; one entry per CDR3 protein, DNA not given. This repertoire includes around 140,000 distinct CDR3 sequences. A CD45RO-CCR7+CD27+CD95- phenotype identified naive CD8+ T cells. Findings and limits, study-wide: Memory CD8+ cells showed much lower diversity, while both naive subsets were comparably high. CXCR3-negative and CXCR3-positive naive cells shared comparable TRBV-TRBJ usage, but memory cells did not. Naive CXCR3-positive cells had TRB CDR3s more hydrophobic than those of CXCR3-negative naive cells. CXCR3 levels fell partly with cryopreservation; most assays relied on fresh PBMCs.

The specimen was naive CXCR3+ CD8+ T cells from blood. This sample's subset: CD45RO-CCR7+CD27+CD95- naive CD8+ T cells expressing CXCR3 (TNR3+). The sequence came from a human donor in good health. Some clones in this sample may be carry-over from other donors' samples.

The chain's CDR3 is CASSVGTSGTDTQYF. This sequence joins TRBV7-8 and TRBJ2-3; the D gene TCRdb calls, TRBD2, cannot be checked with no DNA. This CDR3 comprises 15 residues. Germline CDR1 SGHVS, CDR2 FQNEAQ.